The 30 T cell receptor beta chains below were found in one sample sequenced in a study of T cell responses to AZD1222 COVID-19 vaccine. Some clones are missing from TCRdb's copy, which holds only in-frame ones; the method was immunoSEQ multiplex PCR. Found here are 65,000 to 95,000 clones, under 95% of them singletons; the top ten hold roughly 7%. The source was peripheral blood, collected on day 0 of MenACWY control vaccination. The receptor set was obtained from an adult in good health.

The V gene is TRBV21-1, the J gene TRBJ2-7. TRBV21-1 is reported as a pseudogene. The CDR3 consists of 15 residues. The CDR3 spells CASTQRRGTLGEQYF. The CDR3 bases are TGTGCCAGCACTCAAAGACGAGGGACCCTCGGCGAGCAGTACTTC.

The gene calls are TRBV25-1 and TRBJ1-2; 10 bases align to TRBD1. With V trimmed by 2 bases and J by 4 bases, 4 bases remained unmatched. The CDR3 sequence is 15 residues long. Germline loops: CDR1 MGHDK, CDR2 SYGVNS. The chain's CDR3 is CASSEADRGAYGYTF. The CDR3 bases are TGTGCCAGCAGTGAAGCGGACAGGGGGGCCTATGGCTACACCTTC.

The V gene is TRBV25-1, the J gene TRBJ1-1, with D unclear. The germline CDR1 and CDR2 sequences are MGHDK and SYGVNS. Trimming removed 2 bases at V and 1 base at J, with 8 bases between. CDR3 size: 14 residues. Here the CDR3 reads CASSEVRRNTEAFF. Here the CDR3 DNA reads TGTGCCAGCAGTGAAGTGCGTCGGAACACTGAAGCTTTCTTT. Looking up the rest from reference TRBV25-1 and TRBJ1-1 gives the full variable domain: EADIYQTPRYLVIGTGKKITLECSQTMGHDKMYWYQQDPGMELHLIHYSYGVNSTEKGDLSSESTVSRIRTEHFPLTLESARPSHTSQYLCASSEVRRNTEAFFGQGTRLTVV.

V is TRBV10-3 and J is TRBJ2-3; D ambiguous. The CDR3 has 11 residues. The ends were cut back, 10 bases at V and 2 bases at J, with 7 bases in the middle. Germline V CDR1 and CDR2: ENHRY, SYGVKD. CDR3 nucleotides: TGTGCCACGTTGGTCACAGATACGCAGTATTTT. Its protein is CATLVTDTQYF.

The chain recombines TRBV6-6 with TRBJ1-2, with D maybe TRBD1 (5 bases). Trimming left V 6 bases short and J 8 bases short, with 16 bases between. CDR3 length equals 13 residues. Germline CDR1 is MNHNY and CDR2 is SVGAGI (reference sequence). In DNA form, the CDR3 reads TGTGCCAGCAGCTCCCAACCAGGGAACGGCTACACCTTC. Translation gives CASSSQPGNGYTF.

The chain combines TRBV11-3 with TRBJ2-2, with D hard to call. From germline, CDR1 is SGHNT and CDR2 YENEEA. Between the trimmed V and J ends, which lost 4 bases and 0 bases, there was a span of 0 bases. This CDR3 comprises 12 residues. DNA for the CDR3: TGTGCCAGCAGCTCGAACACCGGGGAGCTGTTTTTT. As protein: CASSSNTGELFF.

V gene TRBV6-5 combines with J gene TRBJ2-2; no clear D. CDR1 and CDR2 from the germline V gene are MNHEY and SVGAGI. Trimming pared 0 bases from V and 4 bases from J, leaving 6 bases between. The CDR3 is 14 amino acids. The DNA for the CDR3 is TGTGCCAGCAGTTACTCAAGGTTCACCGGGGAGCTGTTTTTT. This sequence encodes CASSYSRFTGELFF.

The J gene is TRBJ1-4, the V gene TRBV2; 9 bases map to TRBD1. The CDR3 covers 17 residues. Per germline, CDR1 SNHLY and CDR2 FYNNEI. V lost 3 bases and J lost 2; bases outside the gene matches: 7. Here the CDR3 reads CASSDLQGARTNEKLFF. The CDR3 region has the DNA TGTGCCAGCAGTGATCTACAGGGGGCGCGGACTAATGAAAAACTGTTTTTT.

This chain links TRBV7-2 with TRBJ2-7; D unclear. This CDR3 has 12 amino acids. Germline V CDR1 and CDR2: SGHTA, FQGNSA. Trimming took 2 bases from V and 3 from J, leaving 5 bases between them. The CDR3 coding sequence is TGTGCCAGCAGCTTAATCGTCTACGAGCAGTACTTC. It is translated as CASSLIVYEQYF.

The rearrangement links TRBV6-4 to TRBJ2-7; 10 positions match TRBD1. Trimming took 7 bases from V and 5 from J; bases not matched to a gene: 14. The CDR3 covers 16 residues. Germline V lookup: CDR1 MRHNA, CDR2 SNTAGT. DNA for the CDR3: TGTGCCAGCAAGGACGACAGGGGGCGCGGTGGTCACGAGCAGTACTTC. It codes for CASKDDRGRGGHEQYF.

This sequence joins TRBV6-5 and TRBJ1-6, with TRBD1 matching over 7 bases. Per the germline V gene, CDR1 is MNHEY and CDR2 is SVGAGI. After removal of 6 bases from V and 6 bases from J, the junction contained 8 bases not matched to a gene. The CDR3 totals 15 residues. CDR3 DNA: TGTGCCAGCAGCCAGACAGGGTCTGGTAATTCACCCCTCCACTTT. Encoded protein: CASSQTGSGNSPLHF.

In the case of this clone: Other nucleotide sequences in the sample specify the same CDR3. CDR3 sequence (DNA): TGTGCCAGCAGTTCACAGGGGAACTACGAGCAGTACTTC. This encodes CASSSQGNYEQYF. The rearrangement uses TRBV6-6 and TRBJ2-7; 7 bases are a match to TRBD1. The germline V gene encodes CDR1 MNHNY and CDR2 SVGAGI (reference sequence). The CDR3 is 13 residues long. V trimming: 4 bases; J trimming: 3 bases; junction bases outside the gene matches: 3.

The chain uses TRBV9 and TRBJ1-3; D is ambiguous. CDR1 is SGDLS and CDR2 is YYNGEE in the germline V gene. V lost 0 bases to trimming and J lost 1 base, with 5 bases between them. This CDR3 comprises 14 residues. The CDR3 is CASSVDGSGNTIYF. DNA of the CDR3: TGTGCCAGCAGCGTAGACGGATCTGGAAACACCATATATTTT.

The V call is TRBV5-1, the J call TRBJ1-5; D call uncertain. Germline CDR1 and CDR2: SGHRS and YFSETQ. The ends were cut back, 0 bases at V and 3 bases at J, with 13 bases in the middle. The CDR3 runs 16 residues. The CDR3 is CASSLDGVFNNQPQHF. CDR3 sequence (DNA): TGCGCCAGCAGCTTGGACGGAGTCTTTAACAATCAGCCCCAGCATTTT. Drawing the rest from reference TRBV5-1 and TRBJ1-5, the complete variable domain is KAGVTQTPRYLIKTRGQQVTLSCSPISGHRSVSWYQQTPGQGLQFLFEYFSETQRNKGNFPGRFSGRQFSNSRSEMNVSTLELGDSALYLCASSLDGVFNNQPQHFGDGTRLSIL.

The chain is built from TRBV19 and TRBJ2-1, with no clear D. This CDR3 spans 12 amino acids. V was pared by 11 bases and J by 0 bases, with 8 bases between. The germline gives CDR1 LNHDA, CDR2 SQIVND (reference sequence). The CDR3 nucleotides read TGTGCCTCGGCGTTCTCCTACAATGAGCAGTTCTTC. Protein: CASAFSYNEQFF.

This sequence joins TRBV2 and TRBJ2-3; D ambiguous. The CDR3 runs to 13 residues. V lost 7 bases and J lost 2, with 10 bases in between. Germline assignment: CDR1 SNHLY and CDR2 FYNNEI. The CDR3 loop reads CASTGAHTDTQYF. CDR3 nucleotide sequence: TGTGCCAGCACCGGAGCTCACACAGATACGCAGTATTTT.

The chain links TRBV19 to TRBJ2-3; D is undetermined. The germline V gene has CDR1 LNHDA and CDR2 SQIVND (reference sequence). This CDR3 is built from 16 residues. V was trimmed by 3 bases and J by 0 bases, leaving 13 bases between them. CDR3 bases: TGTGCCAGTAGTATGGTCCGGATCACTAGCACAGATACGCAGTATTTT. Protein sequence: CASSMVRITSTDTQYF.

This chain links TRBV11-2 with TRBJ1-6; D is ambiguous. The CDR3 runs to 13 residues. Deletions cut 3 bases from V and 7 bases from J, with 7 bases between. Germline CDR1 and CDR2: SGHAT and FQNNGV. The CDR3 region is CASSFLRNSPLHF. The CDR3 nucleotides read TGTGCCAGCAGCTTTTTGCGGAATTCACCCCTCCACTTT.

The chain employs TRBV5-1 and TRBJ2-7; TRBD1 matches at 7 bases. Trimming took 0 bases from V and 4 from J; bases not matched to a gene: 13. Germline V gene sequence: CDR1 SGHRS, CDR2 YFSETQ. This CDR3 spans 17 amino acids. CDR3 in DNA: TGCGCCAGCAGCTTGGCCGCGCGAGGGGGCGATCTTTACGAGCAGTACTTC. As protein: CASSLAARGGDLYEQYF.

CDR3 in DNA: TGTGCCAGCAGGCAGGGGACAGGAGCTAACTATGGCTACACCTTC. This gives the protein CASRQGTGANYGYTF. The chain combines TRBV6-5 with TRBJ1-2; 8 nucleotides agree with TRBD1. The germline gives CDR1 MNHEY, CDR2 SVGAGI. The CDR3 has 15 residues. J lost 0 bases, V lost 6 bases, and 6 bases had no gene match.

The genes are TRBV10-3 and TRBJ2-2; 13 bases match TRBD2. This CDR3 is 18 amino acids long. V gave up 5 bases and J gave up 0 bases; unmatched junction bases: 6. Germline assignment: CDR1 ENHRY and CDR2 SYGVKD. Here the CDR3 DNA reads TGTGCCATCAGTCCCGGGACTAGCGGGAACGCGAACACCGGGGAGCTGTTTTTT. This codes for CAISPGTSGNANTGELFF.

This clone was observed a single time. The chain combines TRBV7-2 with TRBJ2-2, with D maybe TRBD2 (6 bases). Germline CDR1 reads SGHTA; CDR2 reads FQGNSA. V was trimmed by 3 bases and J by 6 bases, leaving 14 bases between them. This CDR3 region has 15 residues. DNA of the CDR3: TGTGCCAGCAGCTTGACTAGGAGCACTCCCGGGGAGCTGTTTTTT. Protein: CASSLTRSTPGELFF.

This sequence joins TRBV18 and TRBJ1-6; weak D call: TRBD1 (6 bases). The germline V and J ends were trimmed by 2 bases and 8 bases, with 13 bases remaining between them. Per germline, CDR1 KGHSH and CDR2 LQKENI. The CDR3 is made up of 15 amino acids. The CDR3 spells CASSPFTGWDSPLHF. The CDR3 DNA reads as TGTGCCAGCTCACCATTTACAGGGTGGGATTCACCCCTCCACTTT.

The chain links TRBV4-3 to TRBJ1-1; no clear D gene. The CDR3 is 13 amino acids. Germline lookup yields CDR1 LGHNA and CDR2 YSLEER. Between the trimmed V and J ends, which lost 1 base and 1 base, there was a span of 4 bases. This CDR3 reads CASSQGRNTEAFF. In DNA, the CDR3 is TGCGCCAGCAGCCAAGGCAGGAACACTGAAGCTTTCTTT.

The chain recombines TRBV6-4 with TRBJ2-1, with D tentatively TRBD2 (6 bases). Germline V CDR1 and CDR2: MRHNA, SNTAGT. The ends were cut back, 0 bases at V and 9 bases at J, with 12 bases in the middle. There are 14 residues in the CDR3. The CDR3: CASSDSWGGGEQFF. The DNA for the CDR3 is TGTGCCAGCAGTGACTCATGGGGAGGCGGTGAGCAGTTCTTC.

V gene TRBV2 combines with J gene TRBJ2-3; TRBD1 agrees at 10 bases. V trimming: 5 bases; J trimming: 4 bases; junction bases outside the gene matches: 6. This CDR3 spans 15 amino acids. Per the germline V gene, CDR1 is SNHLY and CDR2 is FYNNEI. CDR3 amino acids: CASSPGTGDPDTQYF. The CDR3 DNA sequence: TGTGCCAGCAGTCCCGGGACAGGGGATCCAGATACGCAGTATTTT.

The rearrangement joins TRBV28 to TRBJ1-6; 7 positions agree with TRBD1. The trim removed 5 bases at V and 5 bases at J, leaving 6 bases unmatched. In germline, CDR1 is MDHEN, CDR2 SYDVKM. This CDR3 has 15 amino acids. The CDR3 bases are TGTGCCAGCAGTGACAGGACAGGCGATAATTCACCCCTCCACTTT. Residues: CASSDRTGDNSPLHF.

The chain recombines TRBV10-3 with TRBJ1-1; D unresolved. CDR1 ENHRY and CDR2 SYGVKD come from the germline V gene. CDR3 length: 12 residues. The germline V and J ends were trimmed by 3 bases and 10 bases, with 12 bases remaining between them. As DNA, the CDR3 is TGTGCCATCAGTGATCCAGACTGGGGAGCTTTCTTT. Protein sequence: CAISDPDWGAFF.

There are a few counts of this clone. The chain couples TRBV5-1 to TRBJ1-3; D unclear. CDR1 and CDR2 (germline): SGHRS, YFSETQ. V lost 0 bases and J lost 0, with 7 bases in between. The CDR3 consists of 15 residues. Written as DNA, the CDR3 is TGCGCCAGCAGCTTGGACGGAGACTCTGGAAACACCATATATTTT. Translating gives CASSLDGDSGNTIYF. The variable domain in full, completed from reference TRBV5-1 and TRBJ1-3, reads KAGVTQTPRYLIKTRGQQVTLSCSPISGHRSVSWYQQTPGQGLQFLFEYFSETQRNKGNFPGRFSGRQFSNSRSEMNVSTLELGDSALYLCASSLDGDSGNTIYFGEGSWLTVV.

The CDR3: CASSGGTSGKESYNEQFF. In DNA, the CDR3 is TGTGCCAGCAGTGGGGGGACTAGCGGGAAGGAGTCCTACAATGAGCAGTTCTTC. V gene TRBV2 combines with J gene TRBJ2-1, with 13 nucleotides matching TRBD2. Germline-derived CDR1 and CDR2 are SNHLY and FYNNEI. V gave up 4 bases and J gave up 1 base; unmatched junction bases: 7. CDR3 length: 18 amino acids. Combining the CDR3 with reference TRBV2 and TRBJ2-1 gives the whole variable domain EPEVTQTPSHQVTQMGQEVILRCVPISNHLYFYWYRQILGQKVEFLVSFYNNEISEKSEIFDDQFSVERPDGSNFTLKIRSTKLEDSAMYFCASSGGTSGKESYNEQFFGPGTRLTVL.